The rows below give T cell receptor beta chains drawn from one sample of a study of CD8 T cells in Susac syndrome. TCRdb re-called the immunoSEQ multiplex PCR reads through MiXCR, storing one row per CDR3 protein. The sample includes about 90,000 distinct CDR3 sequences, approximately 96% of them seen just once. The sequenced sample consisted of CD8+ T cells from PBMCs. The receptors were gathered from a human donor with Susac syndrome. The conserved cysteine and the conserved F or W are not part of the CDR3 here. Each record gives: J gene, V gene, CDR3 protein.

>TRBJ1-6|TRBV5-4
ASSLDSRAPLH
>TRBJ1-6|TRBV7-2
ASSQDSLPNSPLH
>TRBJ2-3|TRBV27
ASSFSGYGTQY
>TRBJ2-1|TRBV20-1
SAPGGYEQF
>TRBJ2-1|TRBV20-1
SARDPTSGDLSEQF
>TRBJ2-1|TRBV7-9
ASRGTVNEQF
>TRBJ2-3|TRBV30
AWAGSGASTDTQY
>TRBJ2-2|TRBV30
AWSSPLGGGVAGELF
>TRBJ1-6|TRBV9
ASSVRDGLNSPLH
>TRBJ2-2|TRBV25-1
ATNRDGNTGELF
>TRBJ1-1|TRBV7-9
ASSLGRNVNTEAF
>TRBJ1-6|TRBV18
ASSPRSDSPLH
>TRBJ2-7|TRBV28
ASSLARGGYEQY
>TRBJ1-1|TRBV19
ASRSARLGQGGTEAF
>TRBJ2-1|TRBV9
ASSVAPSGGSYNEQF
>TRBJ2-5|TRBV4-3
ASSQDNLRGQETQY
>TRBJ2-1|TRBV7-9
ASSSPGQGAGEQF
>TRBJ2-5|TRBV12-3/TRBV12-4
ASSLTGGQETQY
>TRBJ1-6|TRBV30
AWSGLTGPDSPLH
>TRBJ2-7|TRBV12-3/TRBV12-4
ASSPSGGFSYEQY